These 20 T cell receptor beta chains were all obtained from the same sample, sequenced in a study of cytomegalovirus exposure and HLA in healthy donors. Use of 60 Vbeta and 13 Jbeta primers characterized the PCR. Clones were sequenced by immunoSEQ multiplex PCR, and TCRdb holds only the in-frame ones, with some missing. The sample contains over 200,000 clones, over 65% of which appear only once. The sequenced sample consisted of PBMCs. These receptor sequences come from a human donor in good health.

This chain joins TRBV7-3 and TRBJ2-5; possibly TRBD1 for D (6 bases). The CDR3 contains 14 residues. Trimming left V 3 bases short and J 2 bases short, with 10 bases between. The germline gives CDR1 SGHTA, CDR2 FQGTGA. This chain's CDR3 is CASSLGAGQETQYF. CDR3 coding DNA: TGTGCCAGCAGCTTGGGGGCAGGTCAAGAGACCCAGTACTTC.

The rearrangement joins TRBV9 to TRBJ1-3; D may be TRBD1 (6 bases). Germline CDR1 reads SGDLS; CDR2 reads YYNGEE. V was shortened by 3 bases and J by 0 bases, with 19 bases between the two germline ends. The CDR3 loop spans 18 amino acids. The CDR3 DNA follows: TGTGCCAGCAGCGCGGGAGGGGACAAGGTGTCCTCTGGAAACACCATATATTTT. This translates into CASSAGGDKVSSGNTIYF.

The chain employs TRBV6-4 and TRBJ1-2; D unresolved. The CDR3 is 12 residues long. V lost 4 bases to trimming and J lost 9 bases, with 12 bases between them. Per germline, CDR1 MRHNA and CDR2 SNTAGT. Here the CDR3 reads CASSGTHGSYTF. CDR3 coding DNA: TGTGCCAGCAGTGGGACCCACGGGAGCTACACCTTC.

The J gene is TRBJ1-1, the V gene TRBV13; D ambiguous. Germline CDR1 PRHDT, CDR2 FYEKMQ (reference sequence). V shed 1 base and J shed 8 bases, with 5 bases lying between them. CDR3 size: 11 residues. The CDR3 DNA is TGTGCCAGCAGCTTAGCCAGAGAAGCTTTCTTT. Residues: CASSLAREAFF.

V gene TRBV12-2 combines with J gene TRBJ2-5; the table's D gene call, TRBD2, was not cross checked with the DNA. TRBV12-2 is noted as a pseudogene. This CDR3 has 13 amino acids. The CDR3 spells CASRPRELETQYF. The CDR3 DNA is TGTGCAAGTCGTCCTAGGGAGTTAGAGACCCAGTACTTC.

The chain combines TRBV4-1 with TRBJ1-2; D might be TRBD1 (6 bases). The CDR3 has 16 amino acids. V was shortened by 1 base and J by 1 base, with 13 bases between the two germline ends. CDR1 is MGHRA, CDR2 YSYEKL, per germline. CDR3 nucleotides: TGCGCCAGCAGCCAAGGCCCCGGGACACTTAACTATGGCTACACCTTC. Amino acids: CASSQGPGTLNYGYTF.

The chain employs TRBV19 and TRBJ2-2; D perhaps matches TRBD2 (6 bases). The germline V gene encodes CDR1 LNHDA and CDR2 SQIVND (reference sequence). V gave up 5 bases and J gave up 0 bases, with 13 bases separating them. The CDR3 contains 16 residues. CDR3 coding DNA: TGTGCCAGTAGTCGGGGAGGAACAGCGAACACCGGGGAGCTGTTTTTT. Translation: CASSRGGTANTGELFF.

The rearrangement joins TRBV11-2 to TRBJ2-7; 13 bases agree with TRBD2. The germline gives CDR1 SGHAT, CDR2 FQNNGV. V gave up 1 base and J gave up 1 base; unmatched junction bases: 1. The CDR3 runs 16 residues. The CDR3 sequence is CASSLVTSGRSYEQYF. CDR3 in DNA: TGTGCCAGCAGCTTAGTGACTAGCGGGAGGTCCTACGAGCAGTACTTC.

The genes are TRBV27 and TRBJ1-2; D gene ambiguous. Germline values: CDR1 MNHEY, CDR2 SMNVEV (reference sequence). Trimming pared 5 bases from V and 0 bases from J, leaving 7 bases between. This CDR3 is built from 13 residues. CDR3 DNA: TGTGCCAGCAGTATAGTAGCTAACTATGGCTACACCTTC. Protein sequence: CASSIVANYGYTF.

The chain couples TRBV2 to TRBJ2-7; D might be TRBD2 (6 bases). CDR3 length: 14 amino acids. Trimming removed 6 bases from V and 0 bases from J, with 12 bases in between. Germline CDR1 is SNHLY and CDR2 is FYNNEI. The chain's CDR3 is CASRTGTASYEQYF. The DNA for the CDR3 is TGTGCCAGCAGGACCGGGACTGCCTCCTACGAGCAGTACTTC.

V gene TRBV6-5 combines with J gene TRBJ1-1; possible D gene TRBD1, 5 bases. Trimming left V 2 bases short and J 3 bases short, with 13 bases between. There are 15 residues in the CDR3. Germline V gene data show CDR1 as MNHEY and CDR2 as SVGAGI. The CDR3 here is CASSYGAQYDTEAFF. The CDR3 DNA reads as TGTGCCAGCAGTTACGGGGCACAGTATGACACTGAAGCTTTCTTT.

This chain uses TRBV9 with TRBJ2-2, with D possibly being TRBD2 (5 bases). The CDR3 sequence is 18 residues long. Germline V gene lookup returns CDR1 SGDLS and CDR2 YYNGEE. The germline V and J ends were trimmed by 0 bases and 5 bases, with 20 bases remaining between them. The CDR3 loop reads CASSVGVGIGGLTGELFF. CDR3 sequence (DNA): TGTGCCAGCAGCGTAGGTGTCGGGATTGGTGGGTTGACCGGGGAGCTGTTTTTT.

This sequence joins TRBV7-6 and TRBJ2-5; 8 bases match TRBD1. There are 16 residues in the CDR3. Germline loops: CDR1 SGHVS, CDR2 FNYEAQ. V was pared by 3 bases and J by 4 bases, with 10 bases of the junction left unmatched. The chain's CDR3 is CASSFFAGQGAETQYF. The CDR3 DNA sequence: TGTGCCAGCAGCTTTTTTGCGGGCCAGGGGGCAGAGACCCAGTACTTC.

CDR3 bases: TGCGCCAGCAGCTTGAAGCGTTTTAGCGGGAGCTCCTACAATGAGCAGTTCTTC. This sequence encodes CASSLKRFSGSSYNEQFF. The chain is built from TRBV5-1 and TRBJ2-1; 9 positions agree with TRBD2. CDR3 length: 18 residues. Germline V gene lookup returns CDR1 SGHRS and CDR2 YFSETQ. Losses at the gene ends were 1 base for V and 0 bases for J; bases not matched to a gene: 8.

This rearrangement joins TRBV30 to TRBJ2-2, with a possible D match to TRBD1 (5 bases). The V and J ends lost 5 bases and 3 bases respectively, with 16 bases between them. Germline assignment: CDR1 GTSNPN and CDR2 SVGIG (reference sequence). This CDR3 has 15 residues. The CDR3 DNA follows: TGTGCCTGGCGCCCTCTGGGGCGAGACACCGGGGAGCTGTTTTTT. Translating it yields CAWRPLGRDTGELFF.

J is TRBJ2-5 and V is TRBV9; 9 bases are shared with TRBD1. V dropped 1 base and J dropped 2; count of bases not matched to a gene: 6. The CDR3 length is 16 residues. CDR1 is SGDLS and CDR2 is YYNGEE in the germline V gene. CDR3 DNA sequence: TGTGCCAGCAGCGTACCGAGACAGGGGGTACAAGAGACCCAGTACTTC. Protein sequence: CASSVPRQGVQETQYF.

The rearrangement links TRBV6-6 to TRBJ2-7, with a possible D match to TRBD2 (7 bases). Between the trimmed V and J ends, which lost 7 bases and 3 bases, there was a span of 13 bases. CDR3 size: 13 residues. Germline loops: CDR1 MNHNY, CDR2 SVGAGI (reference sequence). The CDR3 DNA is TGTGCCAGCACGTCGGGGGGCAGCTACGAGCAGTACTTC. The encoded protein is CASTSGGSYEQYF.

The CDR3 bases are TGCAGCGTTGAGGGACTAGCGGGAGGCCGAGTCGAGCAGTACTTC. It translates to CSVEGLAGGRVEQYF. The chain combines TRBV29-1 with TRBJ2-5; 15 bases map to TRBD2. The end of the DNA fits TRBJ2-7 better, so the J call may be wrong. Germline loops: CDR1 SQVTM, CDR2 ANQGSEA. The CDR3 has 15 amino acids.

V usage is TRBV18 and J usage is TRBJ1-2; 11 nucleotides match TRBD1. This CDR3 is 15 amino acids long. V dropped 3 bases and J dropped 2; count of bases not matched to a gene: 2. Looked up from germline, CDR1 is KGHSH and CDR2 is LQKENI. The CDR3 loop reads CASSPRDRGNYGYTF. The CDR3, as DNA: TGTGCCAGCTCACCCCGGGACAGGGGGAACTATGGCTACACCTTC.

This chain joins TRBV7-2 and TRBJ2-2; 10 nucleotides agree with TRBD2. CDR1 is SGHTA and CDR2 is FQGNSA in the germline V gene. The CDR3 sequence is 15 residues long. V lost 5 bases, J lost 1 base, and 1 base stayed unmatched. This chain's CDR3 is CASSRTSGNTGELFF. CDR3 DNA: TGTGCCAGCAGCCGGACTAGCGGGAACACCGGGGAGCTGTTTTTT. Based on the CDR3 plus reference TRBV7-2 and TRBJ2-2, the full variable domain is GAGVSQSPSNKVTEKGKDVELRCDPISGHTALYWYRQSLGQGLEFLIYFQGNSAPDKSGLPSDRFSAERTGGSVSTLTIQRTQQEDSAVYLCASSRTSGNTGELFFGEGSRLTVL.